The 13 T cell receptor beta chains listed next were all sequenced from one sample in a study of shared clonotypes between healthy human individuals. As defined, naive CD8 cells were CD45RO-negative and positively selected for CCR7, with terminally differentiated effector memory CD45RA+ cells excluded. The method was immunoSEQ multiplex PCR; TCRdb's version includes in-frame clones alone and lacks a portion of them. The sample lists 1.5 million to 2.5 million clones, about 94% occurring once. The material sequenced was naive CD8+ T cells sorted from blood. These receptors were taken from a man in his late teens or twenties in good health.

The chain is built from TRBV6-6 and TRBJ1-1, with D perhaps matching TRBD1 (5 bases). The CDR3 spans 15 residues. CDR1 is MNHNY and CDR2 is SVGAGI in the germline V gene (reference sequence). Trimming removed 1 base at V and 3 bases at J, with 12 bases between. The CDR3 bases are TGTGCCAGCAGTTACTACTACCCGGGGGACACTGAAGCTTTCTTT. It specifies CASSYYYPGDTEAFF.

V and J are TRBV27 and TRBJ2-5, with D possibly called TRBD1 or TRBD2 (6 bases each). Trimming shortened V by 4 bases and J by 4 bases, and 10 bases separated the two germline ends. Germline lookup yields CDR1 MNHEY and CDR2 SMNVEV (reference sequence). This CDR3 has 13 residues. The CDR3 is CASSSQGGETQYF. The CDR3 DNA sequence: TGTGCCAGCAGTTCACAGGGAGGAGAGACCCAGTACTTC.

For this clone: Other DNA sequences in the same sample also yield this CDR3. The rearrangement links TRBV6-1 to TRBJ2-7, with 9 nucleotides matching TRBD2. The ends lost 4 bases at V and 4 bases at J; junction bases unmatched: 2. Germline V gives CDR1 MNHNS, CDR2 SASEGT. CDR3 length: 13 residues. The CDR3 DNA sequence: TGTGCCAGCAGTGGCGGGAGGGGATACGAGCAGTACTTC. Its protein product is CASSGGRGYEQYF.

The genes are TRBV4-3 and TRBJ1-6; the D is unclear. CDR1 is LGHNA, CDR2 YSLEER, per germline. Trimming left V 0 bases short and J 1 base short, with 7 bases between. The CDR3 has 16 amino acids. The CDR3 bases are TGCGCCAGCAGCCAAGATTCGGGTTCCTATAATTCACCCCTCCACTTT. This codes for CASSQDSGSYNSPLHF.

This CDR3 is CASSEPQETFSYEQYF. The CDR3 bases are TGTGCCAGCAGCGAACCACAGGAAACCTTCTCCTACGAGCAGTACTTC. This sequence joins TRBV28 and TRBJ2-7, with D perhaps matching TRBD1 (5 bases). Per the germline V gene, CDR1 is MDHEN and CDR2 is SYDVKM. The CDR3 covers 16 residues. The ends were cut back, 6 bases at V and 0 bases at J, with 18 bases in the middle.

This chain links TRBV27 with TRBJ2-1, with TRBD2 identical over 7 bases. This CDR3 has 15 residues. V gave up 5 bases and J gave up 7 bases; unmatched junction bases: 11. CDR1 and CDR2 (germline): MNHEY, SMNVEV (reference sequence). CDR3 sequence: CASSPLPGGGNEQFF. CDR3 bases: TGTGCCAGCAGTCCGCTTCCGGGAGGCGGAAATGAGCAGTTCTTC.

Of note for this clone: Mismatch with germline at one junction end may stem from a read error. The sample contains more than one DNA sequence encoding this CDR3. This rearrangement joins TRBV7-9 to TRBJ2-1, with 11 positions matching TRBD2. This CDR3 is 15 amino acids long. Germline assignment: CDR1 SEHNR and CDR2 FQNEAQ (reference sequence). The CDR3 DNA is TGTGCCAGCAGCCTAGCTAGCGGGAGGTACAATGAGCAGTTCTTC. Protein sequence: CASSLASGRYNEQFF.

The genes are TRBV4-3 and TRBJ2-3; a weak D match, TRBD2 (5 bases). The ends were cut back, 0 bases at V and 9 bases at J, with 13 bases in the middle. The CDR3 covers 14 residues. The germline V gene has CDR1 LGHNA and CDR2 YSLEER. Written as DNA, the CDR3 is TGCGCCAGCAGCCAAGAGGATCGAGCGGCGACGCAGTATTTT. Translating it yields CASSQEDRAATQYF.

This sequence joins TRBV4-1 and TRBJ2-7; D might be TRBD2 (5 bases). Germline loops: CDR1 MGHRA, CDR2 YSYEKL. CDR3 length: 16 residues. V gave up 0 bases and J gave up 7 bases, with 19 bases separating them. CDR3 nucleotides: TGCGCCAGCAGCCAAGATAACCTAGCTCTAACCTGGGAGCAGTACTTC. Translation gives CASSQDNLALTWEQYF.

For this clone: The same CDR3 can be traced to other DNA sequences in this sample. This sequence joins TRBV7-9 and TRBJ2-1; 11 nucleotides agree with TRBD1. The CDR3 is 15 residues long. V shed 3 bases and J 4 bases; nucleotides not matched to a gene: 2. Germline assignment: CDR1 SEHNR and CDR2 FQNEAQ (reference sequence). This chain's CDR3 is CASSLGQGEYNEQFF. CDR3 sequence (DNA): TGTGCCAGCAGCTTGGGACAGGGGGAGTACAATGAGCAGTTCTTC.

The chain is built from TRBV7-8 and TRBJ2-5, with 8 bases aligning to TRBD1. Germline V gene lookup returns CDR1 SGHVS and CDR2 FQNEAQ. Losses at the gene ends were 3 bases for V and 5 bases for J; bases not matched to a gene: 5. The CDR3 runs 14 residues. CDR3 DNA: TGTGCCAGCAGCTTCGGACAGGGAATGGAGACCCAGTACTTC. This codes for CASSFGQGMETQYF.

The rearrangement joins TRBV6-5 to TRBJ2-7, with 7 bases that match TRBD2. This CDR3 contains 15 residues. Unmatched junction bases numbered 4, after V lost 0 bases and J lost 2 bases. Germline V CDR1 and CDR2: MNHEY, SVGAGI. The DNA of the CDR3 is TGTGCCAGCAGTTACTCGGGGGAGGGAGCCTACGAGCAGTACTTC. Its protein is CASSYSGEGAYEQYF.

The count of this clone is one. The J gene is TRBJ1-1, the V gene TRBV6-5; the D is unclear. The CDR3 runs to 14 residues. With 5 bases removed from V and 3 bases from J, the gap between germline ends came to 13 bases. Germline CDR1 and CDR2: MNHEY and SVGAGI. Here the CDR3 reads CASSGPGFDTEAFF. The CDR3 coding sequence is TGTGCCAGCAGTGGACCCGGTTTTGACACTGAAGCTTTCTTT.